This entry describes one T cell receptor beta chain. Antigen unknown. This specimen comes from a study of Graves' ophthalmopathy and Graves' hyperthyroidism. The CDR3 spans 14 residues. CDR1 is DFQATT and CDR2 is SNEGSKA in the germline V gene (reference sequence). J gave up 8 bases and V 6 bases, and 11 bases lay outside the gene matches. Study observations and caveats: Predictions made by the model for ophthalmopathy progression reached 70.59% sensitivity and almost 75% specificity. Classification of ophthalmopathy versus stable hyperthyroidism by a 13-signature model yielded 85% to 90% sensitivity and 65% to 83% specificity.

Amplified material comprised TCR beta CDR3 regions derived from RNA transcripts. HTBI-primed RT-PCR formed the first round, and a multiplex PCR formed the second. MiXCR was run by TCRdb on the multiplex PCR reads, yielding one entry per CDR3 protein. Of 45,000 to 60,000 distinct CDR3 sequences detected, 45% to 55% appear once; the ten largest clones hold about 4.9%. The sample was peripheral blood. The genes are TRBV20-1 and TRBJ2-7, with 12 positions matching TRBD2. The clonotype was recovered from an adult woman with Graves' ophthalmopathy. The CDR3 reads CSAAGTSGPPKQYF. CDR3 nucleotides: TGCAGTGCGGCAGGGACTAGCGGGCCCCCCAAGCAGTACTTC.